This T cell receptor beta chain was sequenced during a study of blood T cell repertoires in COVID-19. Study at large: COVID-19 samples, acute and convalescent, were from the United States, Italy and Spain. Sources were T cells, B-cell-depleted T cells, or PBMCs; the material itself was cDNA or gDNA.

Per the original data handling: Reference gene primer amplification gave nucleated cell count estimates. Profiled with immunoSEQ multiplex PCR; TCRdb holds only in-frame clones, not every one. The DNA gave D and trimming, while V, J and clone size come from that table. The profile shows roughly 130,000 clones, roughly 84% of them singletons. The sample holds a few counts of this clone. The TCR comes from a woman aged 30 to 39 who had recovered from COVID-19. Input material: peripheral blood.

CDR3 amino acids: CASSFRGELFF. In DNA form, the CDR3 reads TGTGCCAGCAGTTTTCGGGGAGAACTGTTTTTT. The chain combines TRBV12-3 or TRBV12-4 with TRBJ1-4; D ambiguous. Trimming stripped 3 bases from V and 12 bases from J, with 8 bases between. The CDR3 extends over 11 amino acids.